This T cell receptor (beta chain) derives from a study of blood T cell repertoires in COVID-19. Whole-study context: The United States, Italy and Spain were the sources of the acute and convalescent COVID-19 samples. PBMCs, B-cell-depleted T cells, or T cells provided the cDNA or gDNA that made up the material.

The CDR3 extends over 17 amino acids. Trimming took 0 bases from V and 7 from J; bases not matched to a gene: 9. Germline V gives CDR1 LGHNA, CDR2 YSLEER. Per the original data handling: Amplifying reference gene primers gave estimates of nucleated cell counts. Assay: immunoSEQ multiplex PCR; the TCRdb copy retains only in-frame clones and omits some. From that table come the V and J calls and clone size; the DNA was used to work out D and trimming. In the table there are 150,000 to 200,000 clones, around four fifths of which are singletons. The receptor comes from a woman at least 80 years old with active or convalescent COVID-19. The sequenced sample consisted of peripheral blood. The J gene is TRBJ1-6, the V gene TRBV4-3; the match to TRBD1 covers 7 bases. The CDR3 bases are TGCGCCAGCAGCCAAGATCCGCCGGGACAGCTCAATTCACCCCTCCACTTT. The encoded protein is CASSQDPPGQLNSPLHF.